This T cell receptor beta chain was profiled in a study of T cell responses to AZD1222 COVID-19 vaccine. Broader study findings: White British ancestry dominated among donors, who included more females, and clonal diversity was possibly underestimated. The study sampled repertoires only after the peak T cell response. Spike-specific TCRs gained breadth and depth after people received two AZD1222 doses.

Germline V gene lookup returns CDR1 SGHRS and CDR2 YFSETQ. J lost 8 bases, V lost 7 bases, and 9 bases had no gene match. The CDR3 extends over 13 amino acids. The protocol was immunoSEQ multiplex PCR, while the TCRdb copy is restricted to in-frame clones and leaves out a portion. The table includes roughly 160,000 clones, roughly 94% detected once. In this sample, this clone turned up once. Its specificity is unknown. The sample consisted of peripheral blood, taken on day 0 of AZD1222 vaccination. V usage is TRBV5-1 and J usage is TRBJ1-2; TRBD1 matches at 9 bases. The sequence was collected from an adult in good health. The chain's CDR3 is CASGPGTGKGYTF. For the CDR3, the DNA is TGCGCCAGCGGACCCGGGACAGGGAAGGGCTACACCTTC.